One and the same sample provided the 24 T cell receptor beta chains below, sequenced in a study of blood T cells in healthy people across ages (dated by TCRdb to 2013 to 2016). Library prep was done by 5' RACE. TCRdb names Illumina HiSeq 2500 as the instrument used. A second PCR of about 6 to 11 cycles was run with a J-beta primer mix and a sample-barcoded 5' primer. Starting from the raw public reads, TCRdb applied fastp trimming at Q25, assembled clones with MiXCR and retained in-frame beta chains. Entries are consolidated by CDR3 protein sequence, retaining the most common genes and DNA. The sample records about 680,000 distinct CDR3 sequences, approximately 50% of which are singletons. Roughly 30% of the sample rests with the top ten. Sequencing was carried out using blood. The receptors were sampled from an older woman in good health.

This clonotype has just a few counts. In DNA form, the CDR3 reads TGTGCCAGCAGCCGTCGGGACATGAAAAAGCCGGTCTACAATGAGCAGTTCTTC. Translated, it gives CASSRRDMKKPVYNEQFF. The V and J genes are TRBV7-9 and TRBJ2-1; D may be TRBD1 (6 bases). CDR1 is SEHNR, CDR2 FQNEAQ, per germline (reference sequence). This CDR3 is built from 18 residues. V was trimmed by 5 bases and J by 3 bases, leaving 23 bases between them.

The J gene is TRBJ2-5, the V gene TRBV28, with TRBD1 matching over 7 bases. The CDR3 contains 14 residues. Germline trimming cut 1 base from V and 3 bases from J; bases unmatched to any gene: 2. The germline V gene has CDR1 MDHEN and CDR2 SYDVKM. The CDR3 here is CASSLFTGEETQYF. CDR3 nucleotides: TGTGCCAGCAGTTTATTTACAGGGGAAGAGACCCAGTACTTC.

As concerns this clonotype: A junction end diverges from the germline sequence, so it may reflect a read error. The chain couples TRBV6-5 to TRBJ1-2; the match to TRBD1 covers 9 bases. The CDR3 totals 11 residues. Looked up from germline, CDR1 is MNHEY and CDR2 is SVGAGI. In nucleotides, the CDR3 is TGTGCCGCACAGGGGGCGAATGGCCACACCTTC. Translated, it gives CAAQGANGHTF.

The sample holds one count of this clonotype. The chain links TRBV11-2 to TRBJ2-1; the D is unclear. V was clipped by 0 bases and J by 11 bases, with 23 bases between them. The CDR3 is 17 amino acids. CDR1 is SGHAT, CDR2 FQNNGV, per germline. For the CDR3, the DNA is TGTGCCAGCAGCTTAGATTTATTAACGGCTACCGGGTTGAAGCAGTTCTTC. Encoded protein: CASSLDLLTATGLKQFF.

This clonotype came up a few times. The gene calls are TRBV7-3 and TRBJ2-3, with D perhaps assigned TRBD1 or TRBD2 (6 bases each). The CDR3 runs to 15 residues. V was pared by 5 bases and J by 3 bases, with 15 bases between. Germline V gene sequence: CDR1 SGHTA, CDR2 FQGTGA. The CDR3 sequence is CASSVGARGTDTQYF. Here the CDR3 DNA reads TGTGCCAGCAGCGTGGGGGCGCGGGGAACAGATACGCAGTATTTT.

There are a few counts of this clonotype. The CDR3 protein is CSASVVGTGSYEQYF. The CDR3 coding sequence is TGCAGTGCTAGTGTGGTGGGAACTGGGTCCTACGAGCAGTACTTC. The chain joins TRBV20-1 to TRBJ2-7, with unresolved D. V was pared by 3 bases and J by 1 base, with 16 bases between. This CDR3 region has 15 residues. Per germline, CDR1 DFQATT and CDR2 SNEGSKA (reference sequence).

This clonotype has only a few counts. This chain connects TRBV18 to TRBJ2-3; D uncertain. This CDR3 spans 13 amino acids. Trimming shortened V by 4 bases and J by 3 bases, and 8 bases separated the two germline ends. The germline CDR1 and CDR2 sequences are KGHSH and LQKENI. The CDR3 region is CASSQMGTDTQYF. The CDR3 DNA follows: TGTGCCAGCTCACAGATGGGGACAGATACGCAGTATTTT. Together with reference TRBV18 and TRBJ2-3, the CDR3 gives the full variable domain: NAGVMQNPRHLVRRRGQEARLRCSPMKGHSHVYWYRQLPEEGLKFMVYLQKENIIDESGMPKERFSAEFPKEGPSILRIQQVVRGDSAAYFCASSQMGTDTQYFGPGTRLTVL.

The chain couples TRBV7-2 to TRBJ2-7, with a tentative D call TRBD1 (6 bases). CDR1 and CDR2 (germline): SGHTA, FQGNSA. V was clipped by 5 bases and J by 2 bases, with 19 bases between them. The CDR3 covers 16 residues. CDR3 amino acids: CASSKVPGTFAYEQYF. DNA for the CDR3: TGTGCCAGCAGCAAAGTACCCGGGACATTCGCCTACGAGCAGTACTTC.

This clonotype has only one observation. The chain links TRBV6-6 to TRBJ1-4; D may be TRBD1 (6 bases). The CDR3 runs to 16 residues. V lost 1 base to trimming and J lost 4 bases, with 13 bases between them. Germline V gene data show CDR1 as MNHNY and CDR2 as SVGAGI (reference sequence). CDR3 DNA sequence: TGTGCCAGCAGTTACTTGGGGGGGGCAGGTAATGAAAAACTGTTTTTT. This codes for CASSYLGGAGNEKLFF.

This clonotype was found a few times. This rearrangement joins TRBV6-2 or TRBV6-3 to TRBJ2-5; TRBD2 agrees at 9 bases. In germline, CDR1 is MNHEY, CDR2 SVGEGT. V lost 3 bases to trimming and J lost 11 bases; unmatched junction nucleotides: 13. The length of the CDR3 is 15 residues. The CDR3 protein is CASSYSGSDVNEQYF. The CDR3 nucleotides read TGTGCCAGCAGTTATAGCGGGAGTGACGTCAATGAGCAGTACTTC.

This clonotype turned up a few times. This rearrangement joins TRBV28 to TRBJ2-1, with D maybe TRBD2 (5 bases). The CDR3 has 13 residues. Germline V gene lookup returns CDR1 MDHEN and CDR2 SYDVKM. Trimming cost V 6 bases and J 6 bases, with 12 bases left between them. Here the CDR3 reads CASRRPGFNEQFF. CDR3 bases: TGTGCCAGCAGGCGGCCGGGGTTCAATGAGCAGTTCTTC.

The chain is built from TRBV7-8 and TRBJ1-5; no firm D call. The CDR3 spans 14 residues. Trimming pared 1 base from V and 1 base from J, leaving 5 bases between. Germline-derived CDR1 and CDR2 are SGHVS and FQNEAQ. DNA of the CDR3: TGTGCCAGCAGCTTAGTAGGGAGCAATCAGCCCCAGCATTTT. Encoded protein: CASSLVGSNQPQHF.

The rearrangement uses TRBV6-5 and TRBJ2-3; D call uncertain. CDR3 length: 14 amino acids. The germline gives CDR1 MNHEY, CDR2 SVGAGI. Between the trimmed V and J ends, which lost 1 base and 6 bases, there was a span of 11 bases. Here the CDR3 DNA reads TGTGCCAGCAGTTACTTCGGCTCAGCGGATACGCAGTATTTT. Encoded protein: CASSYFGSADTQYF.

CDR3 loop: CSATSFRVGNQPQHF. The CDR3 coding sequence is TGCAGTGCTACCTCGTTCAGGGTCGGCAATCAGCCCCAGCATTTT. The J gene is TRBJ1-5, the V gene TRBV20-1; possibly TRBD1 for D (5 bases). The CDR3 consists of 15 residues. Trimming removed 4 bases at V and 2 bases at J, with 15 bases between. Germline V lookup: CDR1 DFQATT, CDR2 SNEGSKA (reference sequence).

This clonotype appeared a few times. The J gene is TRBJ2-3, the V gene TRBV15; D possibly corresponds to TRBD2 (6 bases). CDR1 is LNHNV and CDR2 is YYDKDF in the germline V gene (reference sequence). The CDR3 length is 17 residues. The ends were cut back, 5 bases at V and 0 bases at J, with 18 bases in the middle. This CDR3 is CATSLTLLAESTDTQYF. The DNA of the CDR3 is TGTGCCACCAGCCTTACCTTATTAGCGGAGAGCACAGATACGCAGTATTTT.

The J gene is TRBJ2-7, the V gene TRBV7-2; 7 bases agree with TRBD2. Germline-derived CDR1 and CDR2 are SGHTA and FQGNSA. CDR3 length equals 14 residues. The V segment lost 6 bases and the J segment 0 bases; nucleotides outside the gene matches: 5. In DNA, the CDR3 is TGTGCCAGCAGTCACGGGGGGAGCTCCTACGAGCAGTACTTC. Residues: CASSHGGSSYEQYF. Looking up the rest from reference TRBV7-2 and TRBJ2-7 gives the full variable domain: GAGVSQSPSNKVTEKGKDVELRCDPISGHTALYWYRQSLGQGLEFLIYFQGNSAPDKSGLPSDRFSAERTGGSVSTLTIQRTQQEDSAVYLCASSHGGSSYEQYFGPGTRLTVT.

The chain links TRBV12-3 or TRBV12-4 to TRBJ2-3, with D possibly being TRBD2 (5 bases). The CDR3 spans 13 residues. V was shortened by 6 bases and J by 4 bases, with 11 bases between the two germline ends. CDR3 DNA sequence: TGTGCCAGCAGCCGTCATAGCGCAGATACGCAGTATTTT. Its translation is CASSRHSADTQYF.

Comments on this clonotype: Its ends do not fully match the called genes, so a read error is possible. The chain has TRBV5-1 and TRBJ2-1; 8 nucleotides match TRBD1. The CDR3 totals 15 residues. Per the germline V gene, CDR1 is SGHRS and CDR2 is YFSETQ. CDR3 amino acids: CASSSGQGASNEQFF. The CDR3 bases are TGTGCCAGCAGCTCCGGACAGGGAGCTTCGAATGAGCAGTTCTTC.

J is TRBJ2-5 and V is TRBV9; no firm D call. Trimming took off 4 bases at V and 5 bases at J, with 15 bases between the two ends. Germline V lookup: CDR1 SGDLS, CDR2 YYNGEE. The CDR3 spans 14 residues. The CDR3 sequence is CASSSPRLGETQYF. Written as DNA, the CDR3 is TGTGCCAGCAGCTCCCCCCGCCTGGGGGAGACCCAGTACTTC.

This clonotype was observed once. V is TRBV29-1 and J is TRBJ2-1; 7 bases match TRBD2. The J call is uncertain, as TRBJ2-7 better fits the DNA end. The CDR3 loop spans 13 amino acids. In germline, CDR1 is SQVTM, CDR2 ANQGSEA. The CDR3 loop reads CSVDGRRYNEQYF. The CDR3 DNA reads TGCAGCGTTGACGGGAGGCGATACAATGAGCAGTACTTC.

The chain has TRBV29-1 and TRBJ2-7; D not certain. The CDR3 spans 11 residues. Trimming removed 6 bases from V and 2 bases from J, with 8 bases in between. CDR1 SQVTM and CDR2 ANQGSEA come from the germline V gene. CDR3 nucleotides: TGCAGCGTCCTAAATCCCTACGAGCAGTACTTC. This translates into CSVLNPYEQYF.

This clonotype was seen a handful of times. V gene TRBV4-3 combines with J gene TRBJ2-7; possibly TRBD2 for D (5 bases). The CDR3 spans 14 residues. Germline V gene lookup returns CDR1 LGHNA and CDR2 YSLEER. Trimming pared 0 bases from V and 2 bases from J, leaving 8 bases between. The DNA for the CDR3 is TGCGCCAGCAGCCAAGAGCGACTAACCTACGAGCAGTACTTC. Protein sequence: CASSQERLTYEQYF.

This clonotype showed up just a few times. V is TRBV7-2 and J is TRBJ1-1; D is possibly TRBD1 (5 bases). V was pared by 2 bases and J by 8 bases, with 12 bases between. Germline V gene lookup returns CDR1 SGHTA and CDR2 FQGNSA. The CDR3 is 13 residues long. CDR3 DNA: TGTGCCAGCAGCTTATGGGGGGATGGGGAAGCTTTCTTT. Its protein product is CASSLWGDGEAFF.

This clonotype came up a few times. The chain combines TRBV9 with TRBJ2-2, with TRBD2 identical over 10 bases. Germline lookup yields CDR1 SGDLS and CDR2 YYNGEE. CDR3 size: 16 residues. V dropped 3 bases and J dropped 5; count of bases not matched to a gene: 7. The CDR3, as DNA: TGTGCCAGCAGCGGGAGGACTAGCGGATTTACCGGGGAGCTGTTTTTT. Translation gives CASSGRTSGFTGELFF.